This T cell receptor beta chain derives from a study of control samples from healthy donors and cancer patients. Germline V CDR1 and CDR2: MGHRA, YSYEKL. With 0 bases removed from V and 6 bases from J, the gap between germline ends came to 17 bases. This CDR3 spans 16 amino acids. The method was immunoSEQ multiplex PCR; TCRdb's version includes in-frame clones alone and lacks a portion of them. The sample lists 100,000 or so clones; roughly 94% were seen once. Sequencing used blood. The TCR comes from a woman between 18 and 29 years old in good health. The chain couples TRBV4-1 to TRBJ1-1; D is possibly TRBD1 (5 bases). Here the CDR3 DNA reads TGCGCCAGCAGCCAAGATCTTTCAGGGTGGTCGTCTGAAGCTTTCTTT. Translating gives CASSQDLSGWSSEAFF.